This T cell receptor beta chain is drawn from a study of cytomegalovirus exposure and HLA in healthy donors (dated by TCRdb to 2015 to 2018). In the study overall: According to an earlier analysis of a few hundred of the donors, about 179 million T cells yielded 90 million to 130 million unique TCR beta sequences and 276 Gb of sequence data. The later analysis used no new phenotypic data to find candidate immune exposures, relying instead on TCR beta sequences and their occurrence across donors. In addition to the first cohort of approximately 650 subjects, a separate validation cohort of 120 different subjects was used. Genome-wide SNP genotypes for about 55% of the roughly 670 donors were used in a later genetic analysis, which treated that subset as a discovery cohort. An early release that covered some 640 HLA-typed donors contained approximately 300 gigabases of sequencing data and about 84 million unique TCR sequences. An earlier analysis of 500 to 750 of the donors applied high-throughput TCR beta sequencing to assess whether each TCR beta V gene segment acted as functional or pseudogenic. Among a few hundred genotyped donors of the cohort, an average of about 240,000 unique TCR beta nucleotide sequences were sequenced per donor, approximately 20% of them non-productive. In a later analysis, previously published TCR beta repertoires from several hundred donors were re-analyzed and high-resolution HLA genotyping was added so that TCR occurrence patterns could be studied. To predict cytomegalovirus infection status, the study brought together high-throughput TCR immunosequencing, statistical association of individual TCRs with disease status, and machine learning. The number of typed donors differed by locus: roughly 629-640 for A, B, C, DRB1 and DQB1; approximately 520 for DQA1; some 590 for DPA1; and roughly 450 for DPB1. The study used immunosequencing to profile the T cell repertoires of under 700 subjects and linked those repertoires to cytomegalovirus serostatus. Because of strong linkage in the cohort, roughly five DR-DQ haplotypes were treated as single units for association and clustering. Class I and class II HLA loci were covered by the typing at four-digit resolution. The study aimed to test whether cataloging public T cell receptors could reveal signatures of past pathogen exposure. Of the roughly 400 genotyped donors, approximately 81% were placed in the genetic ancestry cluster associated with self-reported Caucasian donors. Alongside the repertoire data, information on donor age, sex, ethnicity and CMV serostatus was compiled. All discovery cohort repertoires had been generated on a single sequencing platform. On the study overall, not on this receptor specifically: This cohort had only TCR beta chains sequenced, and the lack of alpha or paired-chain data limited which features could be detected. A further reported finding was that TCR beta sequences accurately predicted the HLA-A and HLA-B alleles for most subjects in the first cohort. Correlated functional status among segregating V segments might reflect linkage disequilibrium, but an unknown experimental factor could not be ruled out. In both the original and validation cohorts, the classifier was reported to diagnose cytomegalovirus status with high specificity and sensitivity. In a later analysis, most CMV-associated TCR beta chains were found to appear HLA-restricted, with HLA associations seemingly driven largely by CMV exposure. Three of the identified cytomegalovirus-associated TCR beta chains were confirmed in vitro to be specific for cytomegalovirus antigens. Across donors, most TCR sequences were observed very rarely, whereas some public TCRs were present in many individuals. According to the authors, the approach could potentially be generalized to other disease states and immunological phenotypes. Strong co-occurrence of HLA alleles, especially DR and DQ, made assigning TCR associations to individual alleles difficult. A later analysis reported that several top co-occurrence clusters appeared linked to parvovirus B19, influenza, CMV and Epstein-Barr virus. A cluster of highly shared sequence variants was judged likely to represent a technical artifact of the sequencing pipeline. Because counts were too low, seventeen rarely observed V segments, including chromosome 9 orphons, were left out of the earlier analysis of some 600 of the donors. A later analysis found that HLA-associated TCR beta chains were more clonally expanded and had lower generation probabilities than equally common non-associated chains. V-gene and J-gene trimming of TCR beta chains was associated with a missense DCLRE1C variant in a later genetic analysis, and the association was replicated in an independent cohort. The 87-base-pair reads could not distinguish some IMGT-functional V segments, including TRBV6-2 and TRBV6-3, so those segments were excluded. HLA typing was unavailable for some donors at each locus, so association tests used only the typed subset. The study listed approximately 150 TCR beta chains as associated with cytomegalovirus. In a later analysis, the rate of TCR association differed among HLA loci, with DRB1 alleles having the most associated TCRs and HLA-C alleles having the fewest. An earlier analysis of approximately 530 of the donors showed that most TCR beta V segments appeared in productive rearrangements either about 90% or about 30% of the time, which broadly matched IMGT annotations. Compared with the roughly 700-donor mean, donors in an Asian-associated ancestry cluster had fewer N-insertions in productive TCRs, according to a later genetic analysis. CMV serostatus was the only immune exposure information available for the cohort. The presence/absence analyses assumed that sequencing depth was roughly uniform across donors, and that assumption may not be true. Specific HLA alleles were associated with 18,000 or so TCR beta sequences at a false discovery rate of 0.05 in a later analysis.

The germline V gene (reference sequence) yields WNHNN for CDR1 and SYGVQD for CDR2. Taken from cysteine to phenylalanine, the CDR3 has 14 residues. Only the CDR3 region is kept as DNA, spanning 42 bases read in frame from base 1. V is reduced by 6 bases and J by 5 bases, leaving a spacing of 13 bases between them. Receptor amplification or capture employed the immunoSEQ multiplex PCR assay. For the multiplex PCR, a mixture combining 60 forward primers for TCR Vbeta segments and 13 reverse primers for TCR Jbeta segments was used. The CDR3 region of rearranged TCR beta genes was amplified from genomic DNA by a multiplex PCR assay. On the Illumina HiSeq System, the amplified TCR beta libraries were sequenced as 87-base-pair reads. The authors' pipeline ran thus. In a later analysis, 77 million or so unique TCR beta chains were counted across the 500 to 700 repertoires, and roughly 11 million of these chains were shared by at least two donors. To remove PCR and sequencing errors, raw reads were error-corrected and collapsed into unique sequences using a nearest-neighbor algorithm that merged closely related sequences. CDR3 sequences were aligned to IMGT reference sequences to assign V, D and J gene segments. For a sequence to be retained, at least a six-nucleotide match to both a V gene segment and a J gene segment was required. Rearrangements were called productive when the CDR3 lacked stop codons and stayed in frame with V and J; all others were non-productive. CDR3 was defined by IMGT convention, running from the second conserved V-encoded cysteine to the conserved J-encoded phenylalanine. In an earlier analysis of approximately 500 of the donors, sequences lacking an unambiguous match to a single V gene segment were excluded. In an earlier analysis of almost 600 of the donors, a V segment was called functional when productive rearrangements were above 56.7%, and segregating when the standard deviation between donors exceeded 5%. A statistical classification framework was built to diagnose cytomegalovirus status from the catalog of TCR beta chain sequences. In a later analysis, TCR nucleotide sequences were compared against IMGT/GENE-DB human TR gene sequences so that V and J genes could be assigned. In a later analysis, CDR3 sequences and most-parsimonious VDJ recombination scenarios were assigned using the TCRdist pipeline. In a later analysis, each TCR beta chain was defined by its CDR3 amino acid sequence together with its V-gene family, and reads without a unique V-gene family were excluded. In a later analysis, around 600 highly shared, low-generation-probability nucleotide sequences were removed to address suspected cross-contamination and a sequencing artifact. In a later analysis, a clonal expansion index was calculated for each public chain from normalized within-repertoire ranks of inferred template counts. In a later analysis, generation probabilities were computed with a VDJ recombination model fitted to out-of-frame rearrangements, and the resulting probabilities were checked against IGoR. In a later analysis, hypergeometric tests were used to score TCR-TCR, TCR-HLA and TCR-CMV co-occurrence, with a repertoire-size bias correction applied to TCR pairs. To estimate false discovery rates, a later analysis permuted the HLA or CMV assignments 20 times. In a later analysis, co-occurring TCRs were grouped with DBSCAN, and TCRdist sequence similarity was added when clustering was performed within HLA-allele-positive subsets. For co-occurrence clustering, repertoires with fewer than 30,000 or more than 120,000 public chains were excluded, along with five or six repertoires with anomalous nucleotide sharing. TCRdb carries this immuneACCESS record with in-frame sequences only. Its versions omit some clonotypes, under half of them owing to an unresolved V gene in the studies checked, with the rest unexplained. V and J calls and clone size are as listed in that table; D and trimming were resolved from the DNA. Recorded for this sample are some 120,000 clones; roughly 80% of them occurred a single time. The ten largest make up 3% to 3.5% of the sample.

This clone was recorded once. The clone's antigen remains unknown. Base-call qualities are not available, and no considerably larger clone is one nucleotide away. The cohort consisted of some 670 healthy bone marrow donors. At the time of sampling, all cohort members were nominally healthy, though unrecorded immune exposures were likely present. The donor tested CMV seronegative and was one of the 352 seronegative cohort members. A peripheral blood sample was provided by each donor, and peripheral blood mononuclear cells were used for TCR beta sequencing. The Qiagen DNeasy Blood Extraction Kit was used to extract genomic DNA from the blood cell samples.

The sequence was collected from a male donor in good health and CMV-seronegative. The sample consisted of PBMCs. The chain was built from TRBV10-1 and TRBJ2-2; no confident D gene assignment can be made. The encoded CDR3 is CASRPLQQTGELFF. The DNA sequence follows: TGCGCCAGCAGGCCCCTACAACAGACCGGGGAGCTGTTTTTT.